The rows below give T cell receptor beta chains drawn from one sample of a study of early T cells in non-severe SARS-CoV-2 infection. TCRdb re-called the 5' RACE reads with MiXCR, one entry per CDR3 protein. The sample carries more than 35,000 distinct CDR3 sequences, roughly 5.9% recorded once. Sequences were obtained from whole blood. Receptor source: an adult who was a healthcare worker with PCR-confirmed SARS-CoV-2 infection or an uninfected control (not recorded which). Each CDR3 is given with its conserved first and last residue. A D gene is named only where the DNA matches it firmly. Where a row states a size, it is once, few, many or the class of an expanded clone; other rows omit it.

>TRBV2|.|TRBJ2-1|many
TGTGCCAGCAGACGAACCGTTTTTTACAATGAGCAGTTCTTC
CASRRTVFYNEQFF
>TRBV7-9|TRBD1|TRBJ2-6|.
TGTGCCAGCAGCTCCTACAGGGGGACTGGGGCCAACGTCCTGACTTTC
CASSSYRGTGANVLTF
>TRBV7-2|.|TRBJ2-3|many
TGTGCCAGCAGCTTAGTCGGGGGAAAGGGGTCTCGCGGTACGCAGTATTTT
CASSLVGGKGSRGTQYF
>TRBV7-2|TRBD2|TRBJ2-5|many
TGTGCCAGCAGCTCGCCTACTAGCGGGGTTGAGACCCAGTACTTC
CASSSPTSGVETQYF
>TRBV20-1|TRBD2|TRBJ2-5|many
TGCAGTGCTAGACTTGGACTAGCGGACCAAGAGACCCAGTACTTC
CSARLGLADQETQYF
>TRBV12-3/TRBV12-4|.|TRBJ2-3|large
TGTGCCAGCAGTTTCGGCGGGGCGGGAGATACGCAGTATTTT
CASSFGGAGDTQYF
>TRBV7-8|TRBD2|TRBJ2-1|many
TGTGCCAGCAGCTTGAGACTAGCGGGGGGGCACTACAATGAGCAGTTCTTC
CASSLRLAGGHYNEQFF
>TRBV4-1|.|TRBJ2-5|many
TGCGCCAGCAGCCAAGGACCGAACTACGGAGAGACCCAGTACTTC
CASSQGPNYGETQYF
>TRBV30|TRBD1|TRBJ1-5|many
TGTGCCTGGAGTGGGTCGACAGGGGTCAATCAGCCCCAGCATTTT
CAWSGSTGVNQPQHF
>TRBV7-9|TRBD1|TRBJ2-1|.
TGTGCCAGCAGCATAGGACAGGGGTACAATGAGCAGTTCTTC
CASSIGQGYNEQFF
>TRBV5-6|TRBD1|TRBJ1-5|many
TGTGCCAGCAGCGCTGGGACAGGGACTCAGCCCCAGCATTTT
CASSAGTGTQPQHF
>TRBV6-2/TRBV6-3|.|TRBJ1-4|many
TGTGCCAGCAGTTACGTACAGCTTGAAAAACTGTTTTTT
CASSYVQLEKLFF
>TRBV5-1|.|TRBJ1-2|.
TGCGCCAGCAGCTGGACCGTCGGGGGCTATGGCTACACCTTC
CASSWTVGGYGYTF
>TRBV18|.|TRBJ2-5|.
TGTGCCAGCTCACCCTTCTCTGGAGAGACCCAGTACTTC
CASSPFSGETQYF
>TRBV18|.|TRBJ2-2|many
TGTGCCAGCTCACCAACAGGCCCGAACACCGGGGAGCTGTTTTTT
CASSPTGPNTGELFF
>TRBV7-2|TRBD2|TRBJ2-3|many
TGTGCCAGCAGCTTAGATAGCGGGGGGGCACCGGGATCAGATACGCAGTATTTT
CASSLDSGGAPGSDTQYF
>TRBV7-6|.|TRBJ1-5|many
TGTGCCAGCAGCTACCAGGCAGGGGTAGGGCAGCCCCAGCATTTT
CASSYQAGVGQPQHF
>TRBV7-2|.|TRBJ1-1|.
TGTGCCAGCGCGGGGGTCGTTGAAGCTTTCTTT
CASAGVVEAFF
>TRBV27|TRBD1|TRBJ1-5|many
TGTGCCAGCAGTTTTGGGACAGGGAATCAGCCCCAGCATTTT
CASSFGTGNQPQHF
>TRBV14|.|TRBJ2-2|.
TGTGCCAGCAGCCAACGGACAGTTTTAGCCGGGGAGCTGTTTTTT
CASSQRTVLAGELFF
>TRBV20-1|TRBD2|TRBJ2-7|.
TGCAGTGCTGTGCGGGAGTACGAGCAGTACTTC
CSAVREYEQYF
>TRBV20-1|.|TRBJ1-1|many
TGCAGTGCTAGAGAGGCCGCTAGTGAAGCTTTCTTT
CSAREAASEAFF
>TRBV7-9|.|TRBJ2-7|.
TGTGCCAGCAGCTTGGCCGGGACAACTAATACCTACGAGCAGTACTTC
CASSLAGTTNTYEQYF
>TRBV7-7|TRBD2|TRBJ2-3|medium-sized
TGTGCTAGCAGCTTTACAGCGGGAGCCACAGATACGCAGTATTTT
CASSFTAGATDTQYF
>TRBV9|.|TRBJ1-4|many
TGTGCCAGCAGCCAACTAGACAGATCAGAGGGAAAACTGTTTTTT
CASSQLDRSEGKLFF
>TRBV12-3/TRBV12-4|TRBD1|TRBJ2-3|few
TGTGCCAGCAGTCCGGGGACAGGGGGCGGTGTGGTAGAGAGCACAGATACGCAGTATTTT
CASSPGTGGGVVESTDTQYF
>TRBV4-2|TRBD2|TRBJ2-3|many
TGTGCCAGCAGCCAAGATCTCCTAGCGGGAGGTAGCACAGATACGCAGTATTTT
CASSQDLLAGGSTDTQYF
>TRBV18|TRBD1|TRBJ1-1|many
TGTGCCAGCTCACCACCGGGAGACAGGGAGGCTTTCTTT
CASSPPGDREAFF
>TRBV5-5|.|TRBJ2-1|.
TGTGCCAGCAGCTTGGCCCTGAGCAATGAGCAGTTCTTC
CASSLALSNEQFF
>TRBV28|.|TRBJ2-1|few
TGTGCCAGCAGGGGCCGGGGCCCCTTCTCCTACAATGAGCAGTTCTTC
CASRGRGPFSYNEQFF
>TRBV18|.|TRBJ1-1|many
TGTGCCAGCTCACCACTACAGGGAGGCACTGAAGCTTTCTTT
CASSPLQGGTEAFF
>TRBV5-1|.|TRBJ2-1|.
TGCGCCAGCAGCTTGGCCGTGGGACGTCGGTCTAACAATGAGCAGTTCTTC
CASSLAVGRRSNNEQFF
>TRBV12-3/TRBV12-4|.|TRBJ1-6|few
TGTGCCAGCGGGGACGGGTTTAATATATCACCCCTCCACTTT
CASGDGFNISPLHF
>TRBV27|.|TRBJ2-5|many
TGTGCCAGCACCTCCCTGGGGGGGGCCGGCGAGACCCAGTACTTC
CASTSLGGAGETQYF
>TRBV6-6|.|TRBJ2-7|many
TGTGCCAGCAGCGACAGCAATACCTACGAGCAGTACTTC
CASSDSNTYEQYF
>TRBV12-3/TRBV12-4|.|TRBJ1-3|many
TGTGCCAGCAGTCCTCGGCAGCTGTCCACCATATATTTT
CASSPRQLSTIYF
>TRBV25-1|TRBD1|TRBJ1-2|many
TGTGCCAGCAGTGGGAGGACAGGGGGCGCCGACTATGGCTACACCTTC
CASSGRTGGADYGYTF
>TRBV7-9|TRBD1|TRBJ2-7|many
TGTGCCAGCAGCCCGGACAGGGGGCAAAGGGAGCAGTACTTC
CASSPDRGQREQYF
>TRBV6-2/TRBV6-3|.|TRBJ1-1|.
TGTGCCAGCAGTCAAGGGTCAGTCATGAACACTGAAGCTTTCTTT
CASSQGSVMNTEAFF
>TRBV7-2|.|TRBJ2-1|many
TGTGCCAGCAGCTTAACCTCCTACAATGAGCAGTTCTTC
CASSLTSYNEQFF
>TRBV7-2|.|TRBJ2-2|few
TGTGCCAGCAGCTTCAGACGGGGGACCACCGGGGAGCTGTTTTTT
CASSFRRGTTGELFF
>TRBV5-8|.|TRBJ2-3|many
TGTGCCAGCAGCTTGGCCTTTTTGGGGGCGGGTACAGATACGCAGTATTTT
CASSLAFLGAGTDTQYF
>TRBV12-5|.|TRBJ1-5|few
TGTGCTAGTGGTCAATCCGGGGGGAATCAGCCCCAGCATTTT
CASGQSGGNQPQHF
>TRBV12-5|TRBD2|TRBJ2-3|many
TGTGCTAGTGTCGCGGGGGGGGCAGATACGCAGTATTTT
CASVAGGADTQYF
>TRBV4-2|TRBD2|TRBJ2-5|many
TGTGCCAGCAGCCAGTTCCTGGGGGGGTCCCAGTACTTC
CASSQFLGGSQYF
>TRBV7-9|.|TRBJ1-5|many
TGTGCCAGCAGCTTAGCTCTGGGGGCAAAGGTTCAGCCCCAGCATTTT
CASSLALGAKVQPQHF